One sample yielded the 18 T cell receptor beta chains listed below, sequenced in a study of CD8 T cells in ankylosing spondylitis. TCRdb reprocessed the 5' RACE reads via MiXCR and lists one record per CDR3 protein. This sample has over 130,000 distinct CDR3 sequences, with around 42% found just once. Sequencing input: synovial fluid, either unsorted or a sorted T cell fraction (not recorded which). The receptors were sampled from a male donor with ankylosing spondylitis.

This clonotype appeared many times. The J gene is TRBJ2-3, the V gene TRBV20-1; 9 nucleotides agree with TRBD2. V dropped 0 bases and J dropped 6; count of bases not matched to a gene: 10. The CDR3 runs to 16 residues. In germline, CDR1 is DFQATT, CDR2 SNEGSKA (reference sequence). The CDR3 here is CSARDIGGRALDTQYF. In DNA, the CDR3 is TGCAGTGCTAGAGATATAGGCGGGAGGGCCTTGGATACGCAGTATTTT.

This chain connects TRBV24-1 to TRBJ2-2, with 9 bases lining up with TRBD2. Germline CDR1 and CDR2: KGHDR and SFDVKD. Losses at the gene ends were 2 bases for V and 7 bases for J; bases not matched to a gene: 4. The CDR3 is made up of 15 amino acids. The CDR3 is CATSDSAGGGGELFF. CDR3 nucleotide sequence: TGTGCCACCAGTGATTCAGCGGGAGGCGGCGGGGAGCTGTTTTTT.

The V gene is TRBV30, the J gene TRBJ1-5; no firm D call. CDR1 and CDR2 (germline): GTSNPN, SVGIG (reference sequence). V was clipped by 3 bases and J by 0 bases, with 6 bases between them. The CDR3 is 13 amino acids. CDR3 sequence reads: CAWSGNSNQPQHF. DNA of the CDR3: TGTGCCTGGAGCGGTAATAGCAATCAGCCCCAGCATTTT.

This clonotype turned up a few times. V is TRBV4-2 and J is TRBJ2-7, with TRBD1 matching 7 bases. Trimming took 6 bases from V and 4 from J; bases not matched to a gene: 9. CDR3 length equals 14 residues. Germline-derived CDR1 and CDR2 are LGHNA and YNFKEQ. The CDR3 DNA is TGTGCCAGCAGACTAACAGGGGTGAAATACGAGCAGTACTTC. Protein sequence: CASRLTGVKYEQYF.

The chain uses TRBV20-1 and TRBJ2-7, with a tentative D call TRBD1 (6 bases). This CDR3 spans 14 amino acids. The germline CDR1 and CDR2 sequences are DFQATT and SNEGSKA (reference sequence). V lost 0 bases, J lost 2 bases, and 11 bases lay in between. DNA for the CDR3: TGCAGTGCTAGAGATACCAGGGGAGCCTACGAGCAGTACTTC. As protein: CSARDTRGAYEQYF.

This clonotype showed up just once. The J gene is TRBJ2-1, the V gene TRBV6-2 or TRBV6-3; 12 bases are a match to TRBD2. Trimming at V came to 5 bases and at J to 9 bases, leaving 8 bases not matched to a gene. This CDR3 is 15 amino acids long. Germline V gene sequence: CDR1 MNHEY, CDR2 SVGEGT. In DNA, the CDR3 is TGTGCCAGCAGTCGTACTAGCGGGAGGAGGGGTGAGCAGTTCTTC. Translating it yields CASSRTSGRRGEQFF.

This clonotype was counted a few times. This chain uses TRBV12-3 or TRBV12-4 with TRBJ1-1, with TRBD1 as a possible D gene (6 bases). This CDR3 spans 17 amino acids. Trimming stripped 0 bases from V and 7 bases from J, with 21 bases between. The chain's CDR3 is CASSLAGGAREGCEAFF. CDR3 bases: TGTGCCAGCAGTTTAGCGGGGGGGGCAAGAGAGGGTTGTGAAGCTTTCTTT.

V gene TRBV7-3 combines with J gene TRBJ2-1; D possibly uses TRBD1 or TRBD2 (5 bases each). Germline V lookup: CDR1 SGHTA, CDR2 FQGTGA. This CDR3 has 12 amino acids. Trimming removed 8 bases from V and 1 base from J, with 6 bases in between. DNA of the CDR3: TGTGCCAGCGGGGGATCCTACAATGAGCAGTTCTTC. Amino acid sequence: CASGGSYNEQFF.

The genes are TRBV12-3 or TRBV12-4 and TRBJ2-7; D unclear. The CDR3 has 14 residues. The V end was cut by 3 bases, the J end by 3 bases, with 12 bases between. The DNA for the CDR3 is TGTGCCAGCAGTTTTTGGGCCCGTGGCTACGAGCAGTACTTC. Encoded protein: CASSFWARGYEQYF.

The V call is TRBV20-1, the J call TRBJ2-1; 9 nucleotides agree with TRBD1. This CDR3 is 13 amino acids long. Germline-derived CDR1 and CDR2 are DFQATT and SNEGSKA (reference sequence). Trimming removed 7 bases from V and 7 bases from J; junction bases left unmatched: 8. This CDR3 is CSVPGQGLNEQFF. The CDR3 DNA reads TGCAGTGTACCGGGACAGGGATTGAATGAGCAGTTCTTC.

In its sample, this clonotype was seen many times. The CDR3 region is CASSKDRAGANVLTF. The CDR3 DNA follows: TGTGCCAGCAGCAAAGACAGGGCTGGGGCCAACGTCCTGACTTTC. This chain joins TRBV6-2 or TRBV6-3 and TRBJ2-6; 7 nucleotides align to TRBD1. The CDR3 totals 15 residues. V lost 6 bases, J lost 2 bases, and 4 bases stayed unmatched. The germline CDR1 and CDR2 sequences are MNHEY and SVGEGT.

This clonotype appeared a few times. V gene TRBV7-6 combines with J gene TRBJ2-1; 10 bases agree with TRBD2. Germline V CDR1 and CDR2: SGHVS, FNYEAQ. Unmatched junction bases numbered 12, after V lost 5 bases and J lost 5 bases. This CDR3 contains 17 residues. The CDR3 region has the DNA TGTGCCAGCAGCCATTTTAAGACTAGCGGGTGGAACAATGAGCAGTTCTTC. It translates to CASSHFKTSGWNNEQFF.

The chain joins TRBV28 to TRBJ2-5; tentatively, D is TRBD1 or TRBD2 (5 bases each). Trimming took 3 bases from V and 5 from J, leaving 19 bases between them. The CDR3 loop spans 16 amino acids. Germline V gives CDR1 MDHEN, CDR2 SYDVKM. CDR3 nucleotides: TGTGCCAGCAGTTTCTTCCGGGACCCCAGGGTGGAGACCCAGTACTTC. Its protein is CASSFFRDPRVETQYF.

The CDR3 reads CASSQDGGFPGELFF. DNA of the CDR3: TGCGCCAGCAGCCAAGATGGAGGTTTTCCCGGGGAGCTGTTTTTT. The chain is built from TRBV4-3 and TRBJ2-2; TRBD2 is a possible D gene (5 bases). Trimming left V 0 bases short and J 6 bases short, with 11 bases between. CDR1 LGHNA and CDR2 YSLEER come from the germline V gene. The CDR3 spans 15 residues.

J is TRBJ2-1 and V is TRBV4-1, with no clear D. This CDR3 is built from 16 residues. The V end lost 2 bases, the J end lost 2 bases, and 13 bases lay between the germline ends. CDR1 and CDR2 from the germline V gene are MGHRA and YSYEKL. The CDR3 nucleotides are TGCGCCAGCAGCCAACACAGATACCCGACCTACAATGAGCAGTTCTTC. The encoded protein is CASSQHRYPTYNEQFF.

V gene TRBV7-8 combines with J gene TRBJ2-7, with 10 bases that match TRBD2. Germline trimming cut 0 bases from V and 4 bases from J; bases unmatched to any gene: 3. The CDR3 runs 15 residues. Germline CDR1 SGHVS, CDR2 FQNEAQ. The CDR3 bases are TGTGCCAGCAGCTTAGCACTAGCGGGGATATACGAGCAGTACTTC. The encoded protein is CASSLALAGIYEQYF. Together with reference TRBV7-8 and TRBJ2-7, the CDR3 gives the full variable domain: GAGVSQSPRYKVAKRGQDVALRCDPISGHVSLFWYQQALGQGPEFLTYFQNEAQLDKSGLPSDRFFAERPEGSVSTLKIQRTQQEDSAVYLCASSLALAGIYEQYFGPGTRLTVT.

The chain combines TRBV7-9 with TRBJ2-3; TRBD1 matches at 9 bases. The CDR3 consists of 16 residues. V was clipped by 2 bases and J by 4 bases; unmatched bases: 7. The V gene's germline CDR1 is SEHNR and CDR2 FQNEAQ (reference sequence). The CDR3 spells CASSLPGTGISDTQYF. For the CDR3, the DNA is TGTGCCAGCAGCTTACCCGGGACAGGGATCTCAGATACGCAGTATTTT.

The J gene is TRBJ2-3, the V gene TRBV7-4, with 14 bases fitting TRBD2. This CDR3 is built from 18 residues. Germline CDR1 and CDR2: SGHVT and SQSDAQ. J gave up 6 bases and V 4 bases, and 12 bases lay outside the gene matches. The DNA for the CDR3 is TGTGCCAGCAGCTCGTCCGGGACTAGCGGGAGTGAGTCGGATACGCAGTATTTT. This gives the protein CASSSSGTSGSESDTQYF. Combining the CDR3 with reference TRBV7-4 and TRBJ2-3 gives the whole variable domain GAGVSQSPRYKVAKRGRDVALRCDSISGHVTLYWYRQTLGQGSEVLTYSQSDAQRDKSGRPSGRFSAERPERSVSTLKIQRTEQGDSAVYLCASSSSGTSGSESDTQYFGPGTRLTVL.